This T cell receptor (beta chain) was sequenced during a study of response to subunit inactivated influenza vaccine. Each CDR3 protein gets one entry after TCRdb re-called the RT-PCR reads with MiXCR. Here the sample spans roughly 620,000 distinct CDR3 sequences, approximately 11% being singletons. The CDR3 is made up of 14 amino acids. CDR1 and CDR2 (germline): ENHRY, SYGVKD. V lost 10 bases to trimming and J lost 1 base; unmatched junction nucleotides: 5. This clonotype was observed a few times. Another study also made use of these data, one on T cells expressing NK-cell markers. From that second work: UMIs accompanied the 5'RACE template switching by which TCR beta cDNA was made. HCMV seropositivity characterized most of the eight sequenced donors, and seronegativity one. In roughly six donors, dominant NKG2C+ clonotypes were about 1.0-7.5% of CD8+ T cells. These clonotypes additionally ranked first within the CD3+CD56-NKG2C+ fraction of a few donors. Nothing established the HCMV specificity of expanded NKG2C+ T cell clones.

The receptor was derived from a man aged 50 to 59 who received an inactivated influenza vaccine. V is TRBV10-3 and J is TRBJ2-5; 11 bases are a match to TRBD1. The specimen comprised PBMCs from blood, sampled on the day of vaccination. The CDR3 DNA reads as TGTGCCACAGGACAGGGGGCCATCCAAGAGACCCAGTACTTC. Translated: CATGQGAIQETQYF.